The T cell receptor (beta chain) under discussion was sequenced for a study of cytomegalovirus exposure and HLA in healthy donors. Overall study findings and caveats: High specificity and sensitivity for cytomegalovirus status were reported for the classifier. Rare sequences made up most TCRs, while some public TCRs were found in many donors. The study listed about 150 cytomegalovirus-associated TCR beta chains.

Germline trimming cut 4 bases from V and 2 bases from J; bases unmatched to any gene: 6. This CDR3 has 15 residues. Germline lookup yields CDR1 SGHNT and CDR2 YYREEE (reference sequence). Concerning this clone itself: Its cognate antigen is unknown.

The donors belonged to the approximately 120-subject validation cohort, separate from the approximately 700-subject first cohort. Data came from immunoSEQ multiplex PCR; TCRdb stores just in-frame clones and leaves some out. The data show 200,000 to 300,000 clones, 90% seen once. The TCR was taken from a woman in her 30s in good health and CMV-seronegative. J is TRBJ2-7 and V is TRBV5-4; 10 nucleotides agree with TRBD1. The sequencing sample was made of PBMCs. The CDR3 region is CASSAAGTGAYEQYF. CDR3 nucleotide sequence: TGTGCCAGCAGCGCCGCCGGGACAGGGGCCTACGAGCAGTACTTC.